The 6 T cell receptor beta chains presented below share a single source sample, sequenced in a study of T-cell reconstitution after alpha-beta-depleted transplantation in children. Unique molecular identifiers featured in how the TCRbeta library was prepared. From the PCR reads, TCRdb called clonotypes with MiXCR, one entry per CDR3 protein. The sample holds 250,000 to 400,000 distinct CDR3 sequences, over 20% seen once. Sequencing was performed on PBMCs, mostly from graft donor cells, taken 180 days after TCRalphabeta/CD19-depleted stem cell transplant. The receptors shown here come from a male patient under 18 who had a stem cell transplant for acute lymphoblastic leukemia, so the T cells may come from the graft donor.

The J gene is TRBJ2-7, the V gene TRBV7-8, with unresolved D. The CDR3 covers 15 residues. The germline V and J ends were trimmed by 5 bases and 0 bases, with 14 bases remaining between them. The germline CDR1 and CDR2 sequences are SGHVS and FQNEAQ. This CDR3 reads CASSTISGSSYEQYF. DNA for the CDR3: TGTGCCAGCAGCACCATAAGTGGAAGCTCCTACGAGCAGTACTTC.

At least ten counts were recorded for this clonotype. The chain is built from TRBV7-6 and TRBJ2-7, with TRBD1 matching 7 bases. There are 13 residues in the CDR3. J gave up 7 bases and V 5 bases, and 8 bases lay outside the gene matches. Per germline, CDR1 SGHVS and CDR2 FNYEAQ. The CDR3 nucleotides read TGTGCCAGCAGCCCCCAGACAGGGTATGAGCAGTACTTC. The encoded protein is CASSPQTGYEQYF.

The chain couples TRBV27 to TRBJ1-5; D is undetermined. There are 13 residues in the CDR3. Germline-derived CDR1 and CDR2 are MNHEY and SMNVEV (reference sequence). Between the trimmed V and J ends, which lost 2 bases and 7 bases, there was a span of 9 bases. CDR3 in amino acids: CASSLGVYQPQHF. The CDR3 DNA follows: TGTGCCAGCAGTTTAGGGGTTTACCAGCCCCAGCATTTT.

The chain employs TRBV12-3 or TRBV12-4 and TRBJ1-1; D call uncertain. Between the trimmed V and J ends, which lost 3 bases and 1 base, there was a span of 6 bases. The CDR3 covers 13 residues. CDR3 amino acids: CASSFFGNTEAFF. The CDR3 DNA is TGTGCCAGCAGTTTTTTCGGGAACACTGAAGCTTTCTTT.

The chain employs TRBV5-1 and TRBJ2-3, with TRBD1 matching over 7 bases. V trimming: 0 bases; J trimming: 4 bases; junction bases outside the gene matches: 2. Germline loops: CDR1 SGHRS, CDR2 YFSETQ. CDR3 length: 14 residues. CDR3 amino acids: CASSLVGGSDTQYF. For the CDR3, the DNA is TGCGCCAGCAGCTTGGTAGGGGGCTCAGATACGCAGTATTTT.

For this clonotype: A junction boundary mismatches the germline segment, possibly from a read error. The rearrangement links TRBV5-1 to TRBJ2-2, with 11 positions matching TRBD2. The CDR3 contains 16 residues. From germline, CDR1 is SGHRS and CDR2 YFSETQ. This CDR3 reads CASSFGTSGASGELIF. The CDR3 DNA reads TGCGCCAGCAGCTTCGGGACTAGCGGTGCCTCCGGGGAGCTGATTTTT.